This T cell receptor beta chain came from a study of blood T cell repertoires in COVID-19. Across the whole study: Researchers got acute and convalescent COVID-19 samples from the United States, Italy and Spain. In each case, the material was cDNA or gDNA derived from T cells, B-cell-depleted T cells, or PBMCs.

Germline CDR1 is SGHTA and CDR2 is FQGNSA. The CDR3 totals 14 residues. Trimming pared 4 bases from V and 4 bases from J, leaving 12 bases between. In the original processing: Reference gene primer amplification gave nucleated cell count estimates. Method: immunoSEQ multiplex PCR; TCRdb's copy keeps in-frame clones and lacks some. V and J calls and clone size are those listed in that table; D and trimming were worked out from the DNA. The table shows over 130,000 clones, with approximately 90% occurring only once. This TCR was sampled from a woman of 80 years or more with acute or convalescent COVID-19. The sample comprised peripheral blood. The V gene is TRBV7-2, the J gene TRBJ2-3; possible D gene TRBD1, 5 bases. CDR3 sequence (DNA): TGTGCCAGCAGCTCAAACCTGGGGCCAGATACGCAGTATTTT. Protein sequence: CASSSNLGPDTQYF.